This T cell receptor (beta chain) comes out of a study of beta chain features in type 1 diabetes. The isolated RNA, all of it, was reverse transcribed, so expressed TCRB transcripts were what got sequenced. Only in-frame clones appear in the TCRdb table, and some are missing; sequencing was by immunoSEQ multiplex PCR. The sample consists of about 150,000 clones, approximately 10% of them appearing once. Sorting that relied on CD45RO/CCR7/CD25/CD127/CD95/CD27 yielded CD4+ naive, central memory, regulatory and stem cell-like memory cells. The material sequenced was central memory CD4+ T cells from blood. The TCR was taken from a man between 18 and 35 years old in good health.

In DNA form, the CDR3 reads TGTGCCAGCAGTTACTCGATAGCCTCTGGAAACACCATATATTTT. As protein: CASSYSIASGNTIYF. The gene calls are TRBV6-6 and TRBJ1-3; D not certain. The CDR3 sequence is 15 residues long. Germline CDR1 is MNHNY and CDR2 is SVGAGI (reference sequence). Trimming left V 0 bases short and J 0 bases short, with 6 bases between.